The 27 T cell receptor beta chains below were found in one sample sequenced in a study of CD8 T cells in ankylosing spondylitis. Study-wide results and caveats: One TCR beta motif, made up of 7 or 8 highly homologous variants, appeared characteristic of ankylosing spondylitis blood.

No antigen has been assigned to these receptors. MiXCR, run by TCRdb on the 5' RACE reads, gives a single entry per CDR3 protein. The sample lists 750,000 to 850,000 distinct CDR3 sequences, about 12% occurring once. Sequencing was carried out using blood, either unsorted or a sorted T cell fraction (not recorded which). The origin of the receptors is a male donor with ankylosing spondylitis.

The chain carries TRBV20-1 and TRBJ2-1; D is unresolved. Germline CDR1 is DFQATT and CDR2 is SNEGSKA (reference sequence). This CDR3 region has 14 residues. Trimming left V 3 bases short and J 5 bases short, with 14 bases between. This CDR3 reads CSASRHISNNEQFF. The CDR3 DNA is TGCAGTGCTAGTAGACATATTTCTAACAATGAGCAGTTCTTC.

The CDR3 bases are TGTGCCAGCAGCCAAGATCTAGCCGTTAATGAGCAGTTCTTC. Its protein is CASSQDLAVNEQFF. V usage is TRBV14 and J usage is TRBJ2-1; weak D call: TRBD2 (5 bases). Germline V CDR1 and CDR2: SGHDN, FVKESK. This CDR3 comprises 14 residues. Trimming took 0 bases from V and 7 from J, leaving 10 bases between them.

This clonotype was seen many times. The chain is built from TRBV29-1 and TRBJ1-2; perhaps TRBD1 as D (5 bases). The CDR3 loop spans 12 amino acids. V was trimmed by 7 bases and J by 2 bases, leaving 11 bases between them. CDR1 is SQVTM and CDR2 is ANQGSEA in the germline V gene. CDR3: CSGGSENYGYTF. CDR3 nucleotides: TGCAGCGGGGGGTCGGAGAACTATGGCTACACCTTC.

The chain combines TRBV11-3 with TRBJ2-1; TRBD2 aligns across 10 bases. Losses at the gene ends were 5 bases for V and 10 bases for J; bases not matched to a gene: 5. From germline, CDR1 is SGHNT and CDR2 YENEEA. The CDR3 runs 13 residues. The CDR3 DNA is TGTGCCAGCAGCACTGGGACTAGCGCGGAGCAGTTCTTC. This encodes CASSTGTSAEQFF.

Only a few counts were recorded for this clonotype. The rearrangement links TRBV20-1 to TRBJ2-1; 8 positions agree with TRBD2. CDR3 size: 15 residues. Germline CDR1 DFQATT, CDR2 SNEGSKA (reference sequence). With 3 bases clipped from V and 6 bases from J, the junction kept 10 bases outside the gene matches. CDR3: CSASWASGRGNEQFF. In nucleotides, the CDR3 is TGCAGTGCTAGTTGGGCCAGCGGGAGAGGCAATGAGCAGTTCTTC.

This clonotype was observed at least ten times. This chain links TRBV5-1 with TRBJ1-2; the match to TRBD1 covers 7 bases. This CDR3 comprises 16 residues. Germline V gene sequence: CDR1 SGHRS, CDR2 YFSETQ. The V gene end was trimmed by 3 bases and the J gene end by 2 bases; junction bases not matched to a gene: 10. The CDR3 loop reads CASSSQTGVGNYGYTF. CDR3 sequence (DNA): TGCGCCAGCAGCTCCCAAACAGGGGTTGGCAACTATGGCTACACCTTC.

This clonotype was observed many times. The CDR3: CASSITPEGYGYTF. CDR3 coding DNA: TGTGCCAGCAGTATCACCCCGGAGGGCTATGGCTACACCTTC. The chain uses TRBV6-1 and TRBJ1-2; unclear D gene. The CDR3 loop spans 14 amino acids. V was cut by 5 bases and J by 4 bases, with 14 bases left in between. Per germline, CDR1 MNHNS and CDR2 SASEGT.

The CDR3 is CASLGAGAVDTQYF. In nucleotides, the CDR3 is TGTGCCAGCCTGGGGGCAGGGGCGGTAGATACGCAGTATTTT. The chain has TRBV5-5 and TRBJ2-3; perhaps TRBD1 as D (6 bases). The V end was cut by 7 bases, the J end by 5 bases, with 17 bases between. Germline CDR1 reads SGHKS; CDR2 reads YYEKEE (reference sequence). The CDR3 has 14 residues.

Ten or more counts support this clonotype. This chain links TRBV20-1 with TRBJ2-7; tentative D call: TRBD1 (6 bases). The V and J ends lost 6 bases and 3 bases respectively, with 12 bases between them. The CDR3 runs 12 residues. CDR1 and CDR2 from the germline V gene are DFQATT and SNEGSKA (reference sequence). Here the CDR3 reads CSAPDRLYEQYF. The DNA for the CDR3 is TGCAGTGCCCCCGACAGGCTCTACGAGCAGTACTTC.

This chain connects TRBV20-1 to TRBJ2-1; 9 nucleotides align to TRBD2. V was clipped by 6 bases and J by 12 bases; unmatched bases: 9. Germline CDR1 and CDR2: DFQATT and SNEGSKA (reference sequence). This CDR3 is built from 12 residues. The CDR3 DNA reads as TGCAGTGCCATGGGCTTAGCGGGAGTGCAGTTCTTC. This encodes CSAMGLAGVQFF.

Ten or more counts support this clonotype. The V and J genes are TRBV6-5 and TRBJ1-2; D call uncertain. Germline V gives CDR1 MNHEY, CDR2 SVGAGI. V lost 7 bases to trimming and J lost 5 bases, with 8 bases between them. The CDR3 runs to 11 residues. CDR3 DNA sequence: TGTGCCAGCACCCGAGGGTATGGCTACACCTTC. It yields the protein CASTRGYGYTF.

This clonotype was observed a few times. The chain is built from TRBV4-3 and TRBJ2-2; 12 bases are a match to TRBD2. Germline V gene lookup returns CDR1 LGHNA and CDR2 YSLEER. The J segment lost 3 bases and the V segment lost 5 bases, leaving 7 bases of the junction unmatched. The CDR3 covers 17 residues. The DNA of the CDR3 is TGCGCCAGCAGCTCTTTGACTAGCGGGGGTCACACCGGGGAGCTGTTTTTT. This codes for CASSSLTSGGHTGELFF.

This clonotype was counted ten times or more. CDR3 protein: CASSLVVDYTDTQYF. DNA of the CDR3: TGCGCCAGCAGCTTGGTTGTGGACTATACAGATACGCAGTATTTT. J is TRBJ2-3 and V is TRBV5-1; perhaps TRBD2 as D (6 bases). The CDR3 sequence is 15 residues long. Germline lookup yields CDR1 SGHRS and CDR2 YFSETQ. V dropped 0 bases and J dropped 3 bases, with 11 bases sitting between them.

This clonotype has ten or more counts. The V and J genes are TRBV7-2 and TRBJ2-3; D not resolved. V was trimmed by 5 bases and J by 10 bases, leaving 13 bases between them. The CDR3 loop spans 12 amino acids. Per germline, CDR1 SGHTA and CDR2 FQGNSA. The CDR3 DNA reads TGTGCCAGCAGCCCCAGATATGTGTCGCAGTATTTT. Its protein product is CASSPRYVSQYF.

The chain is built from TRBV5-1 and TRBJ2-2, with a weak D call TRBD1 (6 bases). Per germline, CDR1 SGHRS and CDR2 YFSETQ. The CDR3 is 17 residues long. V gave up 0 bases and J gave up 0 bases, with 12 bases separating them. CDR3 nucleotides: TGCGCCAGCAGCTTGGCCCCACAGGGCGCGAACACCGGGGAGCTGTTTTTT. Its protein is CASSLAPQGANTGELFF.

The V gene is TRBV3-1, the J gene TRBJ2-7; D not resolved. The V gene lost 0 bases and the J gene lost 5 bases, with 5 bases spanning the gap. The CDR3 is 12 amino acids. Germline V gene lookup returns CDR1 LGHDT and CDR2 YNNKEL (reference sequence). The CDR3 coding sequence is TGTGCCAGCAGCCAAGACTACAACGAGCAGTACTTC. It yields the protein CASSQDYNEQYF.

The V and J genes are TRBV6-5 and TRBJ2-7; D is unclear. V was shortened by 0 bases and J by 2 bases, with 14 bases between the two germline ends. Germline CDR1 is MNHEY and CDR2 is SVGAGI. This CDR3 region has 16 residues. CDR3 nucleotide sequence: TGTGCCAGCAGTTACTCGTCGCCGAGAATAGCCTACGAGCAGTACTTC. Translating it yields CASSYSSPRIAYEQYF.

This clonotype occurred many times. This chain links TRBV12-3 or TRBV12-4 with TRBJ1-4, with D possibly being TRBD1 (6 bases). V lost 5 bases and J lost 8, with 9 bases in between. The CDR3 loop spans 12 amino acids. The CDR3 nucleotides are TGTGCCAGCAGTCCCCAGGGGGAAAAACTGTTTTTT. Its protein product is CASSPQGEKLFF.

The chain recombines TRBV5-4 with TRBJ2-1; 7 positions match TRBD2. The CDR3 extends over 14 amino acids. V lost 4 bases, J lost 4 bases, and 5 bases stayed unmatched. Per germline, CDR1 SGHNT and CDR2 YYREEE (reference sequence). The CDR3 protein is CASSPSGIYNEQFF. The DNA for the CDR3 is TGTGCCAGCAGCCCCAGCGGGATATACAATGAGCAGTTCTTC.

This chain joins TRBV6-9 and TRBJ1-5; D gene ambiguous. V lost 0 bases and J 3 bases, leaving 15 bases between the germline ends. This CDR3 comprises 17 residues. The germline V gene has CDR1 MNHGY and CDR2 SVAAGI. CDR3 DNA: TGTGCCAGCAGTTATTCAGGTGGAAAAGGGTTCAATCAGCCCCAGCATTTT. It encodes CASSYSGGKGFNQPQHF.

The rearrangement uses TRBV27 and TRBJ2-3; D unclear. Germline assignment: CDR1 MNHEY and CDR2 SMNVEV (reference sequence). The CDR3 covers 15 residues. With 0 bases removed from V and 5 bases from J, the gap between germline ends came to 12 bases. The CDR3 protein is CASSLSPLTGDTQYF. The CDR3 DNA follows: TGTGCCAGCAGTTTATCCCCACTCACCGGAGATACGCAGTATTTT.

This clonotype was counted between two and nine times. The chain employs TRBV4-2 and TRBJ2-1; 12 bases map to TRBD2. The CDR3 runs 16 residues. The germline V gene has CDR1 LGHNA and CDR2 YNFKEQ. Losses at the gene ends were 1 base for V and 5 bases for J; bases not matched to a gene: 3. The chain's CDR3 is CASSQATSGRHNEQFF. Here the CDR3 DNA reads TGTGCCAGCAGCCAAGCGACTAGCGGGAGACACAATGAGCAGTTCTTC.

This clonotype was counted many times. The chain uses TRBV20-1 and TRBJ1-5, with a weak D call TRBD1 (5 bases). CDR3 length: 15 amino acids. The ends were cut back, 6 bases at V and 7 bases at J, with 22 bases in the middle. Germline V CDR1 and CDR2: DFQATT, SNEGSKA (reference sequence). This chain's CDR3 is CSAPRRGRVGQPQHF. DNA of the CDR3: TGCAGTGCCCCTCGACGGGGGAGAGTTGGGCAGCCCCAGCATTTT.

This clonotype was seen many times. This sequence joins TRBV29-1 and TRBJ2-7; tentative D call: TRBD2 (6 bases). Germline loops: CDR1 SQVTM, CDR2 ANQGSEA. This CDR3 is built from 17 residues. Deletions cut 6 bases from V and 9 bases from J, with 33 bases between. The CDR3 reads CSVPGQDYPGPLRGQYF. CDR3 bases: TGCAGCGTCCCTGGGCAGGACTACCCGGGGCCTTTACGAGGGCAGTACTTC.

This clonotype has ten or more counts. The CDR3 coding sequence is TGCAGTGGCGGGAGTGGAGTTCGGGAGCAGTACTTC. Protein sequence: CSGGSGVREQYF. The chain has TRBV20-1 and TRBJ2-7; TRBD2 matches 7 bases. Germline assignment: CDR1 DFQATT and CDR2 SNEGSKA (reference sequence). This CDR3 region has 12 residues. V lost 7 bases, J lost 7 bases, and 10 bases stayed unmatched.

The chain is built from TRBV7-9 and TRBJ1-3, with D unresolved. The CDR3 extends over 15 amino acids. Germline V gene sequence: CDR1 SEHNR, CDR2 FQNEAQ (reference sequence). V was pared by 7 bases and J by 4 bases, with 17 bases between. The CDR3, as DNA: TGTGCCAGCACCTGGGCCTTGGGCAGCGGAAACACCATATATTTT. Translated: CASTWALGSGNTIYF.

This clonotype has more than one count but fewer than ten. The CDR3, as DNA: TGTGCCACCAGCCCGGGAGGACACCTCACAGATACGCAGTATTTT. It translates to CATSPGGHLTDTQYF. The chain links TRBV24-1 to TRBJ2-3, with TRBD2 matching 7 bases. The CDR3 is 15 residues long. Trimming at V came to 7 bases and at J to 2 bases, leaving 8 bases not matched to a gene. Germline loops: CDR1 KGHDR, CDR2 SFDVKD.